This TCR beta chain was identified during a study of shared clonotypes between healthy human individuals. Concerning this clone: Other nucleotide sequences from this sample produce the same CDR3.

Sequencing was performed with immunoSEQ multiplex PCR; in TCRdb, only in-frame clones are kept and a portion is missing. The repertoire holds fewer than 2.5 million clones, with 80% to 95% as singletons. V gave up 3 bases and J gave up 6 bases; unmatched junction bases: 4. This CDR3 comprises 15 residues. Germline V lookup: CDR1 MDHEN, CDR2 SYDVKM. V and J are TRBV28 and TRBJ2-1; 11 nucleotides line up with TRBD2. The receptor was isolated from a man between 18 and 35 years old in good health. Some clones in this sample may be carry-over from other donors' samples. Source material: naive CD4+ T cells from PBMCs. Subset in this sample: CD45RA+ positively selected. CDR3 DNA sequence: TGTGCCAGCAGTTTCCTTCTAGCGGGAGGCAATGAGCAGTTCTTC. Amino acid sequence: CASSFLLAGGNEQFF. The full variable domain, rest sourced from reference TRBV28 and TRBJ2-1, is DVKVTQSSRYLVKRTGEKVFLECVQDMDHENMFWYRQDPGLGLRLIYFSYDVKMKEKGDIPEGYSVSREKKERFSLILESASTNQTSMYLCASSFLLAGGNEQFFGPGTRLTVL.